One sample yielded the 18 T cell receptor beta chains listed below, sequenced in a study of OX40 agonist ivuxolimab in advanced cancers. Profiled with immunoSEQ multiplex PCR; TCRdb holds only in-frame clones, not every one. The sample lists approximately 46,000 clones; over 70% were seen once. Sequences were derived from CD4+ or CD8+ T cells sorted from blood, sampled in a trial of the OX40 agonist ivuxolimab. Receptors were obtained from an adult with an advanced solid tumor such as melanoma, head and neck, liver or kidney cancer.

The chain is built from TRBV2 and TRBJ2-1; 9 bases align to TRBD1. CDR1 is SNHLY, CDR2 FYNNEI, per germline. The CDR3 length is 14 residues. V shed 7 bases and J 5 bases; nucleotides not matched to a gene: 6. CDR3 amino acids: CASNPGQGHNEQFF. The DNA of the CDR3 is TGTGCCAGCAATCCGGGACAGGGTCACAATGAGCAGTTCTTC. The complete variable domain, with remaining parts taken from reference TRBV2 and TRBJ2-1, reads EPEVTQTPSHQVTQMGQEVILRCVPISNHLYFYWYRQILGQKVEFLVSFYNNEISEKSEIFDDQFSVERPDGSNFTLKIRSTKLEDSAMYFCASNPGQGHNEQFFGPGTRLTVL.

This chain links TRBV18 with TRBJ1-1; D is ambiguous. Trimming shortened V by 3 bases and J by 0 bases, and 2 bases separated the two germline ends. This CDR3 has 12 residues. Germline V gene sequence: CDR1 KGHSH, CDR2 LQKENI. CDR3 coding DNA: TGTGCCAGCTCACCGTTGAACACTGAAGCTTTCTTT. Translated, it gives CASSPLNTEAFF.

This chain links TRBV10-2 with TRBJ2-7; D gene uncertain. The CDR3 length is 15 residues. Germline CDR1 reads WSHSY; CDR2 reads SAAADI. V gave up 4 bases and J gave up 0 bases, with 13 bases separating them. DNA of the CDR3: TGCGCCAGCAGTGTGCGGCAGCCGTTCTCCTACGAGCAGTACTTC. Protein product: CASSVRQPFSYEQYF.

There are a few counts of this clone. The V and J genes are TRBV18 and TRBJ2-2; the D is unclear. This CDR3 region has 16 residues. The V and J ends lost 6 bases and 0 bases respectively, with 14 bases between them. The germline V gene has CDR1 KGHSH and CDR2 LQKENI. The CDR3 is CASSVFDFANTGELFF. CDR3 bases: TGTGCCAGCTCGGTTTTCGACTTCGCGAACACCGGGGAGCTGTTTTTT.

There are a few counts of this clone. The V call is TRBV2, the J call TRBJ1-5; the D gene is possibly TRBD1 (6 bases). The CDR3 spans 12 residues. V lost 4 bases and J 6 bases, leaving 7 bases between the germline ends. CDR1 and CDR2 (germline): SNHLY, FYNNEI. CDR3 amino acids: CASSGTAQPQHF. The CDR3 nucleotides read TGTGCCAGCAGTGGGACAGCTCAGCCCCAGCATTTT.

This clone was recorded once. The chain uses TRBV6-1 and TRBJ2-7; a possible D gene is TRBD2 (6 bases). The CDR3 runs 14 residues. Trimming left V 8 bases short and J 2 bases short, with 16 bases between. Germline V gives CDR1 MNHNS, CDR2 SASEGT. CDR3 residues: CASATGDLAYEQYF. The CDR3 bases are TGTGCCAGCGCCACGGGGGACCTAGCCTACGAGCAGTACTTC.

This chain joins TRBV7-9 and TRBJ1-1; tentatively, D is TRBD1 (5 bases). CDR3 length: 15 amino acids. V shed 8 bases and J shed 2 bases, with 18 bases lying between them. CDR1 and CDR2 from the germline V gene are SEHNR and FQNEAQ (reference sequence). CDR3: CASSIAAGHNTEAFF. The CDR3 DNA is TGTGCCAGCTCTATCGCGGCAGGGCACAACACTGAAGCTTTCTTT. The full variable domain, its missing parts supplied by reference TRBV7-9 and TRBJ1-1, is DTGVSQNPRHKITKRGQNVTFRCDPISEHNRLYWYRQTLGQGPEFLTYFQNEAQLEKSRLLSDRFSAERPKGSFSTLEIQRTEQGDSAMYLCASSIAAGHNTEAFFGQGTRLTVV.

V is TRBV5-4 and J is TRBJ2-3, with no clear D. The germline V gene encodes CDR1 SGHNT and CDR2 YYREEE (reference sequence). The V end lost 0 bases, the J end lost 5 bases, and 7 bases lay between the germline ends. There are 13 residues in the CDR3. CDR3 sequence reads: CASSLANGDTQYF. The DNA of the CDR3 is TGTGCCAGCAGCTTGGCCAATGGAGATACGCAGTATTTT.

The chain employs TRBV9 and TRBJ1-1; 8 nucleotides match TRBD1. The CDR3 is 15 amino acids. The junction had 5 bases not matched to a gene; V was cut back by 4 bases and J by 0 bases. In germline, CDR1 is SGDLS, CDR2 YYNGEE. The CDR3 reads CASSTGQGMNTEAFF. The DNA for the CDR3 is TGTGCCAGCAGCACCGGACAGGGAATGAACACTGAAGCTTTCTTT.

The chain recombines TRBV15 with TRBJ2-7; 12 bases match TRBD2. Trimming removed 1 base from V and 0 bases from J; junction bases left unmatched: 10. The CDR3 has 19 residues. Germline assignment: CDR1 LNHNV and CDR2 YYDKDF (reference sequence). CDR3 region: CATSRVPGLAGLSSYEQYF. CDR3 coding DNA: TGTGCCACCAGCAGAGTTCCGGGACTAGCGGGTCTTAGCTCCTACGAGCAGTACTTC.

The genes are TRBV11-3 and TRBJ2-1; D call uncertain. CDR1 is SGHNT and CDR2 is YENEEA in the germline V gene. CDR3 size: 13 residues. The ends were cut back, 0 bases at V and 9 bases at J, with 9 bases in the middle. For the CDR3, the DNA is TGTGCCAGCAGCTTAGATCGATCGAGTGAGCAGTTCTTC. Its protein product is CASSLDRSSEQFF.

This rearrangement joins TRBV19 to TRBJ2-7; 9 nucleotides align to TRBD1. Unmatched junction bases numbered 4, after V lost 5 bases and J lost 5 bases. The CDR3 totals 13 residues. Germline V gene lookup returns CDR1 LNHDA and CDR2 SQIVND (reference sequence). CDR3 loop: CASSAGQGHEQYF. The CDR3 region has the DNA TGTGCCAGTAGTGCGGGACAGGGACACGAGCAGTACTTC. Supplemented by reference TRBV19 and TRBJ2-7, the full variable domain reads DGGITQSPKYLFRKEGQNVTLSCEQNLNHDAMYWYRQDPGQGLRLIYYSQIVNDFQKGDIAEGYSVSREKKESFPLTVTSAQKNPTAFYLCASSAGQGHEQYFGPGTRLTVT.

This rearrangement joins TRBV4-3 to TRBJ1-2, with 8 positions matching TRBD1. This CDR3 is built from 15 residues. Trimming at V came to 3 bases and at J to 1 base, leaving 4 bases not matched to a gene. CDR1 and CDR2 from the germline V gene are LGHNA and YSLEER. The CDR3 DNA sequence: TGCGCCAGCAGCCACACGGACAGGGATAACTATGGCTACACCTTC. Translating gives CASSHTDRDNYGYTF.

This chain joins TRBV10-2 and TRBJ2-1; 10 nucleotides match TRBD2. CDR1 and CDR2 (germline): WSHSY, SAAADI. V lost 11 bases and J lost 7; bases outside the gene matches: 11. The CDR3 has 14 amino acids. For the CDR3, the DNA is TGCGCCGGGAGGGCTAGCGGGGGCCCTAATGAGCAGTTCTTC. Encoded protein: CAGRASGGPNEQFF.

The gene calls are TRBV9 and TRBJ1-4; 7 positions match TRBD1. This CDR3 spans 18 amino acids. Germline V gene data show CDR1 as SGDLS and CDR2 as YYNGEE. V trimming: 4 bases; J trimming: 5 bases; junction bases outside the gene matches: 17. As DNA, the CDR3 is TGTGCCAGCAGCCTCCGGGACAGCCGCCCCGGATACAATGAAAAACTGTTTTTT. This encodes CASSLRDSRPGYNEKLFF.

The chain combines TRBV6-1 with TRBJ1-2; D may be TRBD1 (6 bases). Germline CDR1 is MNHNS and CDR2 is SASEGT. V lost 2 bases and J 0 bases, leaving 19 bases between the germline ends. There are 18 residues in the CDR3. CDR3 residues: CASSEKSLTGQANYGYTF. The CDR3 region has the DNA TGTGCCAGCAGTGAAAAATCCCTGACAGGTCAAGCTAACTATGGCTACACCTTC.

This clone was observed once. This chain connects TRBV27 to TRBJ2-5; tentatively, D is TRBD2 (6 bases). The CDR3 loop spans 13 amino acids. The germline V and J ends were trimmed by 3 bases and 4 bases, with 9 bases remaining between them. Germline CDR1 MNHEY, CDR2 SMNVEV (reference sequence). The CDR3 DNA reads TGTGCCAGCAGTTTGGAGGGTCGAGAGACCCAGTACTTC. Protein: CASSLEGRETQYF.

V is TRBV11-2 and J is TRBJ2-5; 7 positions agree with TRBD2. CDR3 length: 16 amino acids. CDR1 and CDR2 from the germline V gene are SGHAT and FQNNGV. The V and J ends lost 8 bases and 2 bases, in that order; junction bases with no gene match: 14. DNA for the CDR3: TGTGCCAGCCTAGCCGGGGCTAGCGGTTTTCAAGAGACCCAGTACTTC. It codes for CASLAGASGFQETQYF.